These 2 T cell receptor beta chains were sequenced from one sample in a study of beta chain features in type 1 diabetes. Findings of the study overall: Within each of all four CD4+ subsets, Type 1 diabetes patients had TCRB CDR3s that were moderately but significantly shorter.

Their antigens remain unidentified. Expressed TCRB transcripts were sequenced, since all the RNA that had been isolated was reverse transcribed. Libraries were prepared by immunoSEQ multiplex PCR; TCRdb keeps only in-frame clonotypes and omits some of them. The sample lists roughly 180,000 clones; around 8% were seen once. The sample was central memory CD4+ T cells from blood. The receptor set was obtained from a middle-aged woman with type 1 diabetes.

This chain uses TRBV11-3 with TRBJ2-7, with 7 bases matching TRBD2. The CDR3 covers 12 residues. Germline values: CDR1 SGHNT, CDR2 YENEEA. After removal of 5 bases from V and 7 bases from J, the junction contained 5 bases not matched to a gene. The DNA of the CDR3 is TGTGCCAGCAGCCCGAGGGAGGGGGAGCAGTACTTC. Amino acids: CASSPREGEQYF.

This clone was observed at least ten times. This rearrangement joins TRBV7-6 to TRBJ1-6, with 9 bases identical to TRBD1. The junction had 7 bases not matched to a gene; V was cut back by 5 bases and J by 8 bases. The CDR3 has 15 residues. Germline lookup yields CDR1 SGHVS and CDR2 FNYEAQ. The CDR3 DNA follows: TGTGCCAGCAGCCCCGAGGGACAGGGTCATTCACCCCTCCACTTT. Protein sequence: CASSPEGQGHSPLHF.